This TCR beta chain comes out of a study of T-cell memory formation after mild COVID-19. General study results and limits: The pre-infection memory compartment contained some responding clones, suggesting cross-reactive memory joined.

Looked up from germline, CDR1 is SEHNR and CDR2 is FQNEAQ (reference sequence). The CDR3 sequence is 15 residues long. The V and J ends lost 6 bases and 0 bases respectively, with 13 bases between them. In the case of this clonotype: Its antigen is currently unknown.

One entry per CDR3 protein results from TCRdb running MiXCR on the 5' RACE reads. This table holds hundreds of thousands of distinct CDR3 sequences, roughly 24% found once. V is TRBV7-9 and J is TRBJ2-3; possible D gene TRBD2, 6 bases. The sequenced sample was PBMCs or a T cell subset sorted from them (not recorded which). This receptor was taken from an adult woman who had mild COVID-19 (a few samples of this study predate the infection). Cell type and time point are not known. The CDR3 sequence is CASSRDWDSTDTQYF. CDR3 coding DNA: TGTGCCAGCAGTCGGGACTGGGATAGCACAGATACGCAGTATTTT.